This TCR beta chain is from a study of T cell changes during pregnancy in multiple sclerosis. Data came from immunoSEQ multiplex PCR; TCRdb stores just in-frame clones and leaves some out. Among tens of thousands of clones listed, about 88% were seen once. Sequences were derived from CD8+ T cells from peripheral blood mononuclear cells, sampled before pregnancy. The origin of this receptor is a female donor with multiple sclerosis, enrolled in a pregnancy study.

For the CDR3, the DNA is TGTGCCATTTCGGGGGGGCCGGATGAGCAGTTCTTC. This sequence encodes CAISGGPDEQFF. V usage is TRBV6-6 and J usage is TRBJ2-1; 8 bases map to TRBD2. The germline CDR1 and CDR2 sequences are MNHNY and SVGAGI (reference sequence). The trim removed 10 bases at V and 8 bases at J, leaving 7 bases unmatched. This CDR3 has 12 amino acids.